These 14 T cell receptor beta chains originate from one sample sequenced in a study of cytomegalovirus exposure and HLA in healthy donors. Amplification used 60 Vbeta primers and 13 Jbeta primers. Sequencing was performed with immunoSEQ multiplex PCR; in TCRdb, only in-frame clones are kept and a portion is missing. The sample has some 39,000 clones, and its top ten clones hold approximately 6.2%. The sequenced sample was PBMCs. These TCRs come from a man aged 30-40 years in good health and CMV-seronegative.

The V and J genes are TRBV7-9 and TRBJ1-2; 7 bases fit TRBD1. The CDR3 runs 14 residues. Germline V gene lookup returns CDR1 SEHNR and CDR2 FQNEAQ (reference sequence). Losses at the gene ends were 4 bases for V and 1 base for J; bases not matched to a gene: 3. CDR3 in DNA: TGTGCCAGCAGCTCGGGACAGCTTAACTATGGCTACACCTTC. Its translation is CASSSGQLNYGYTF.

The chain couples TRBV25-1 to TRBJ1-1; 9 bases line up with TRBD1. The germline CDR1 and CDR2 sequences are MGHDK and SYGVNS. Unmatched junction bases numbered 4, after V lost 3 bases and J lost 8 bases. CDR3 size: 13 residues. CDR3 protein: CASSEAGTGEAFF. As DNA, the CDR3 is TGTGCCAGCAGTGAGGCCGGGACAGGGGAAGCTTTCTTT.

The chain employs TRBV6-6 and TRBJ2-1; D gene uncertain. The CDR3 extends over 10 amino acids. Per the germline V gene, CDR1 is MNHNY and CDR2 is SVGAGI (reference sequence). Trimming stripped 6 bases from V and 7 bases from J, with 4 bases between. This CDR3 is CASRRNEQFF. The CDR3 DNA follows: TGTGCCAGCAGGAGGAATGAGCAGTTCTTC.

The chain is built from TRBV5-1 and TRBJ2-7; TRBD1 matches at 9 bases. The CDR3 runs 13 residues. Germline CDR1 SGHRS, CDR2 YFSETQ. V lost 4 bases, J lost 3 bases, and 2 bases stayed unmatched. Here the CDR3 reads CASSTGQGYEQYF. CDR3 sequence (DNA): TGCGCCAGCAGCACGGGACAGGGCTACGAGCAGTACTTC.

The V gene is TRBV9, the J gene TRBJ2-2; 9 bases map to TRBD1. Looked up from germline, CDR1 is SGDLS and CDR2 is YYNGEE. The CDR3 extends over 15 amino acids. The ends lost 4 bases at V and 5 bases at J; junction bases unmatched: 6. CDR3 in amino acids: CASSLWTGDTGELFF. Written as DNA, the CDR3 is TGTGCCAGCAGCCTTTGGACAGGGGATACCGGGGAGCTGTTTTTT.

The J gene is TRBJ1-2, the V gene TRBV2; weak D call: TRBD1 (6 bases). The V end was cut by 3 bases, the J end by 4 bases, with 21 bases between. The CDR3 extends over 17 amino acids. Germline CDR1 and CDR2: SNHLY and FYNNEI. The CDR3 region is CASSDQPTGRGGYGYTF. CDR3 bases: TGTGCCAGCAGTGACCAACCGACAGGTCGTGGCGGCTATGGCTACACCTTC. The variable domain in full, with the rest retrieved from reference TRBV2 and TRBJ1-2, is EPEVTQTPSHQVTQMGQEVILRCVPISNHLYFYWYRQILGQKVEFLVSFYNNEISEKSEIFDDQFSVERPDGSNFTLKIRSTKLEDSAMYFCASSDQPTGRGGYGYTFGSGTRLTVV.

The V call is TRBV5-1, the J call TRBJ2-7, with 9 positions matching TRBD1. Germline V gene sequence: CDR1 SGHRS, CDR2 YFSETQ. Trimming at V came to 0 bases and at J to 7 bases, leaving 8 bases not matched to a gene. The CDR3 consists of 15 residues. CDR3 DNA: TGCGCCAGCAGCTTGGATTGGACAGGGGAGGGTGAGCAGTACTTC. As protein: CASSLDWTGEGEQYF.

As DNA, the CDR3 is TGTGCCAGCAGCTTAGGGGGACTCCTAATCACAGATACGCAGTATTTT. It codes for CASSLGGLLITDTQYF. This rearrangement joins TRBV7-8 to TRBJ2-3; D might be TRBD2 (6 bases). CDR1 SGHVS and CDR2 FQNEAQ come from the germline V gene. The CDR3 runs to 16 residues. V was pared by 1 base and J by 2 bases, with 13 bases between.

The V gene is TRBV5-4, the J gene TRBJ2-3, with a tentative D call TRBD1 (7 bases). The V gene's germline CDR1 is SGHNT and CDR2 YYREEE (reference sequence). The CDR3 extends over 15 amino acids. The V and J ends lost 0 bases and 5 bases respectively, with 13 bases between them. The CDR3 DNA is TGTGCCAGCAGCTTGGCAGGGGGAGGCAGAGATACGCAGTATTTT. Its translation: CASSLAGGGRDTQYF. Looking up the rest from reference TRBV5-4 and TRBJ2-3 gives the full variable domain: ETGVTQSPTHLIKTRGQQVTLRCSSQSGHNTVSWYQQALGQGPQFIFQYYREEENGRGNFPPRFSGLQFPNYSSELNVNALELDDSALYLCASSLAGGGRDTQYFGPGTRLTVL.

The genes are TRBV5-5 and TRBJ1-5; D remains unclear. Trimming removed 0 bases from V and 3 bases from J, with 7 bases in between. The CDR3 is made up of 14 amino acids. Germline lookup yields CDR1 SGHKS and CDR2 YYEKEE (reference sequence). This CDR3 reads CASSLDRINQPQHF. CDR3 bases: TGTGCCAGCAGCTTGGACAGAATCAATCAGCCCCAGCATTTT. The full variable domain, rest sourced from reference TRBV5-5 and TRBJ1-5, is DAGVTQSPTHLIKTRGQQVTLRCSPISGHKSVSWYQQVLGQGPQFIFQYYEKEERGRGNFPDRFSARQFPNYSSELNVNALLLGDSALYLCASSLDRINQPQHFGDGTRLSIL.

The chain combines TRBV10-2 with TRBJ1-1; 8 bases match TRBD1. The CDR3 length is 13 residues. The germline CDR1 and CDR2 sequences are WSHSY and SAAADI. V was clipped by 4 bases and J by 4 bases; unmatched bases: 2. In nucleotides, the CDR3 is TGCGCCAGCAGTGTACAGGGGGGCACTGAAGCTTTCTTT. This gives the protein CASSVQGGTEAFF.

The chain is built from TRBV19 and TRBJ2-3; D unresolved. This CDR3 has 13 amino acids. Per germline, CDR1 LNHDA and CDR2 SQIVND (reference sequence). Trimming took off 1 base at V and 4 bases at J, with 6 bases between the two ends. The CDR3 protein is CASSIVPADTQYF. As DNA, the CDR3 is TGTGCCAGTAGTATAGTGCCGGCAGATACGCAGTATTTT.

The genes are TRBV19 and TRBJ2-5; D possibly corresponds to TRBD1 (5 bases). The germline gives CDR1 LNHDA, CDR2 SQIVND (reference sequence). The V end was cut by 5 bases, the J end by 7 bases, with 17 bases between. The CDR3 sequence is 14 residues long. The CDR3 DNA follows: TGTGCCAGTAGTTTCCAGGGCGGATCGGGGACCCAGTACTTC. It is translated as CASSFQGGSGTQYF.

The chain couples TRBV5-1 to TRBJ2-7; D possibly corresponds to TRBD2 (5 bases). Germline V gene sequence: CDR1 SGHRS, CDR2 YFSETQ. The CDR3 contains 14 residues. Trimming removed 4 bases from V and 1 base from J, with 12 bases in between. The DNA of the CDR3 is TGCGCCAGCAGCACGGCGGGCAAATCCTACGAGCAGTACTTC. Translation gives CASSTAGKSYEQYF.